This is a list of T cell receptor beta chains from one sample in a study of blood T cells in healthy people across ages. TCRdb re-derived calls from the 5' RACE reads in MiXCR, one entry per CDR3 protein. Here the sample spans hundreds of thousands of distinct CDR3 sequences, 44% being singletons. The sequenced material came from blood. The receptor source for this set is a man aged 55 to 70 in good health. CDR3s include the opening cysteine and the closing phenylalanine or tryptophan. A D gene is named only where the DNA matches it firmly. Clone size is shown for a subset of rows, as once, few, many or a class of expanded clone.

d_call j_call v_call clone_size cdr3_nt cdr3_aa
TRBD2 TRBJ2-1 TRBV5-1 few TGCGCCAGCAGCTTGGAACACGGGACTAGCGGGACCAGCAATGAGCAGTTCTTC CASSLEHGTSGTSNEQFF
TRBD1 TRBJ2-7 TRBV7-9 NA TGTGCCAGCAGACCGGGACAGGGAAACTACGAGCAGTACTTC CASRPGQGNYEQYF
NA TRBJ1-4 TRBV5-8 NA TGTGCCAGCAGCCGGGCCGCAAAACTGTTTTTT CASSRAAKLFF
NA TRBJ2-2 TRBV11-2 NA TGTGCCAGCAGCTTATGGCTGTTACCCGGGGAGCTGTTTTTT CASSLWLLPGELFF
NA TRBJ2-2 TRBV7-2 NA TGTGCCAGCAGCTTAGTGGCCCGGGGGGAGCTGTTTTTT CASSLVARGELFF
NA TRBJ2-1 TRBV12-3/TRBV12-4 many TGTGCCAGCAGTTTAATTCTGGGGGAGCAGTTCTTC CASSLILGEQFF
NA TRBJ2-5 TRBV7-2 once TGTGCCAGCAGCTCCGCAGAGGGGTCCCAAGAGACCCAGTACTTC CASSSAEGSQETQYF
NA TRBJ2-7 TRBV25-1 few TGTGCCAGCAGCCCCAAGACCGAGAGGGGTTCCTACGAGCAGTACTTC CASSPKTERGSYEQYF
NA TRBJ2-3 TRBV28 NA TGTGCCAGCACCTTGGGGGCCTTGGCCTCTACAGATACGCAGTATTTT CASTLGALASTDTQYF
NA TRBJ1-4 TRBV4-3 few TGCGCCAGCAGCCAAGAGGGAGGGACTAATGAAAAACTGTTTTTT CASSQEGGTNEKLFF
TRBD1 TRBJ2-5 TRBV3-1 few TGTGCCAGCAGCCAAATTGACAGGGACCATGGGACCCAGTACTTC CASSQIDRDHGTQYF
TRBD2 TRBJ2-2 TRBV5-1 NA TGCGCCAGCTCCTTCGGGGGGGCCTCGAACACCGGGGAGCTGTTTTTT CASSFGGASNTGELFF